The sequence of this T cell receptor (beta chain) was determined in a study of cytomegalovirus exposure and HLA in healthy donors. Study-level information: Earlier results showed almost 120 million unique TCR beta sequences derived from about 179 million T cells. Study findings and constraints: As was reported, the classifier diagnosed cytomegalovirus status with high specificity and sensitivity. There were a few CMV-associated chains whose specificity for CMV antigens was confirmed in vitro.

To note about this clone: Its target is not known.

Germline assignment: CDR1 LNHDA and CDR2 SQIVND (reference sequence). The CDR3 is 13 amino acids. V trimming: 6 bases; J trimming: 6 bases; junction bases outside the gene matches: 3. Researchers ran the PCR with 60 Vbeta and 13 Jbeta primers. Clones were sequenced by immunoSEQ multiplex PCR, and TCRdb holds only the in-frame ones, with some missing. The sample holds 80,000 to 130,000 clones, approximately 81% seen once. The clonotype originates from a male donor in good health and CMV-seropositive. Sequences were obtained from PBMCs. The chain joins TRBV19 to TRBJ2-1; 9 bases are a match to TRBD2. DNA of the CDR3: TGTGCCAGTAGGTATAGCGGGGGCAATGAGCAGTTCTTC. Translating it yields CASRYSGGNEQFF.